This T cell receptor beta chain was sequenced for a study of control samples from healthy donors and cancer patients. TCRdb's table, derived via immunoSEQ multiplex PCR, lists solely in-frame clones and lacks some. The sample carries over 150,000 clones, 91% recorded once. Germline assignment: CDR1 MGHRA and CDR2 YSYEKL. This CDR3 comprises 13 residues. Trimming removed 4 bases from V and 7 bases from J, with 11 bases in between. V usage is TRBV4-1 and J usage is TRBJ1-5, with no clear D. Sequenced: blood. This clonotype was obtained from a woman aged 40-49 years in good health. The CDR3 loop reads CASSLEGPQPQHF. CDR3 nucleotides: TGCGCCAGCAGCCTGGAGGGCCCCCAGCCCCAGCATTTT.